This T cell receptor beta chain was recorded in a study of blood T cells in healthy people across ages. The study's findings and limits: Naive CD4+ cells and diversity were both higher in long-lived donors than in aged donors. A strong correlation was found between TCR beta diversity and the percentage of naive T cells.

With a J-beta primer mix and a sample-barcoded 5' primer, a second PCR ran about 7 to 12 cycles. Unique molecular identifiers of 12 random nucleotides labeled each cDNA. TCRdb reanalysed the 5' RACE reads using MiXCR and keeps one entry per CDR3 protein. Of about 2 million distinct CDR3 sequences listed, approximately 50% are singletons. Peripheral blood from each donor was collected in a volume of 9.5 to 10 milliliters. About this clonotype: Its antigen is not known.

The sequenced sample was blood. This TCR came from a woman aged 40 to 50 in good health.

In DNA form, the CDR3 reads TGTGCCACCAGCCCAGGGTCTGGAGATACGCAGTATTTT. Its protein product is CATSPGSGDTQYF. This rearrangement joins TRBV15 to TRBJ2-3; weak D call: TRBD1 (5 bases). The germline CDR1 and CDR2 sequences are LNHNV and YYDKDF (reference sequence). There are 13 residues in the CDR3. Trimming shortened V by 5 bases and J by 5 bases, and 11 bases separated the two germline ends.